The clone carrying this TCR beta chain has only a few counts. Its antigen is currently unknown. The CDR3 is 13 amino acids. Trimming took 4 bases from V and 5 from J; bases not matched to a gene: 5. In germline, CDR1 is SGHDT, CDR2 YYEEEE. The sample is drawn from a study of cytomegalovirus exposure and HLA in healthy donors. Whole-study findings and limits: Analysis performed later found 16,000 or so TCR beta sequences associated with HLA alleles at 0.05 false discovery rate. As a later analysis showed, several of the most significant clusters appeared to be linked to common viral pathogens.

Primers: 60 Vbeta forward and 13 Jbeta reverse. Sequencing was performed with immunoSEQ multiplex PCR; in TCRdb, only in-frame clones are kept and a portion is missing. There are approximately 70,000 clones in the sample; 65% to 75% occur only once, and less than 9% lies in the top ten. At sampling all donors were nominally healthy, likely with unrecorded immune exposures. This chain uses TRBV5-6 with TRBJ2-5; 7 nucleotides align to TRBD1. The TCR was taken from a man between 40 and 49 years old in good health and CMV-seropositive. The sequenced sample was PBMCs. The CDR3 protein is CASSRDRVETQYF. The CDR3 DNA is TGTGCCAGCAGCCGAGACAGGGTGGAGACCCAGTACTTC.